A single sample gave rise to the 7 T cell receptor beta chains below, sequenced in a study of shared clonotypes between healthy human individuals. Profiled with immunoSEQ multiplex PCR; TCRdb holds only in-frame clones, not every one. The sample lists some 1,100,000 clones; about 84% were seen once. The specimen was memory CD4+ T cells from PBMCs. The subset here: CD45RA-negative fraction. These receptors all come from a young man in good health. Some clones in this sample may be carry-over from other donors' samples.

The V call is TRBV5-6, the J call TRBJ1-2, with 8 nucleotides matching TRBD1. Germline CDR1 is SGHDT and CDR2 is YYEEEE. CDR3 length: 13 residues. V dropped 3 bases and J dropped 8; count of bases not matched to a gene: 6. CDR3 DNA: TGTGCCAGCAGCTGGACAGGGTCGGGCGGCTACACCTTC. Translating it yields CASSWTGSGGYTF.

The V and J genes are TRBV28 and TRBJ1-3; D not resolved. Looked up from germline, CDR1 is MDHEN and CDR2 is SYDVKM. The V gene lost 6 bases and the J gene lost 6 bases, with 3 bases spanning the gap. The CDR3 is made up of 10 amino acids. This CDR3 reads CASSTNTIYF. The CDR3 DNA reads TGTGCCAGCAGCACAAACACCATATATTTT.

The sample holds many counts of this clone. V and J are TRBV2 and TRBJ2-1, with a weak D call TRBD2 (5 bases). The V end was cut by 2 bases, the J end by 10 bases, with 12 bases between. The germline V gene encodes CDR1 SNHLY and CDR2 FYNNEI. This CDR3 has 13 amino acids. The DNA of the CDR3 is TGTGCCAGCAGTGAAACCTCTACGGGGGAGCAGTTCTTC. It translates to CASSETSTGEQFF. The full variable domain, rest sourced from reference TRBV2 and TRBJ2-1, is EPEVTQTPSHQVTQMGQEVILRCVPISNHLYFYWYRQILGQKVEFLVSFYNNEISEKSEIFDDQFSVERPDGSNFTLKIRSTKLEDSAMYFCASSETSTGEQFFGPGTRLTVL.

This clone was counted a few times. The sample has other DNA sequences that encode this CDR3 too. The chain has TRBV2 and TRBJ2-5; no clear D. V shed 4 bases and J shed 1 base, with 4 bases lying between them. The CDR3 extends over 12 amino acids. The germline V gene has CDR1 SNHLY and CDR2 FYNNEI. CDR3 region: CASSAGQETQYF. CDR3 DNA sequence: TGTGCCAGCAGTGCGGGCCAAGAGACCCAGTACTTC.

As regards this clone: Different DNA sequences within this sample yield the same CDR3. This chain joins TRBV18 and TRBJ1-5, with D possibly being TRBD1 (5 bases). Trimming took off 3 bases at V and 5 bases at J, with 8 bases between the two ends. Germline CDR1 KGHSH, CDR2 LQKENI. The CDR3 extends over 13 amino acids. The CDR3: CASSPGLDQPQHF. The CDR3 coding sequence is TGTGCCAGCTCACCGGGGCTTGATCAGCCCCAGCATTTT.

The chain couples TRBV7-2 to TRBJ1-1; 7 positions agree with TRBD1. The length of the CDR3 is 13 residues. Trimming cost V 6 bases and J 0 bases; bases outside gene matches: 1. Germline values: CDR1 SGHTA, CDR2 FQGNSA. The CDR3 here is CASRGQLNTEAFF. As DNA, the CDR3 is TGTGCCAGCAGGGGACAGCTGAACACTGAAGCTTTCTTT.

This clone was counted only a few times. The chain joins TRBV5-6 to TRBJ1-4, with a tentative D call TRBD1 (6 bases). The germline gives CDR1 SGHDT, CDR2 YYEEEE. The CDR3 is 14 amino acids. V lost 6 bases and J lost 0, with 9 bases in between. In DNA form, the CDR3 reads TGTGCCAGCATGGGGGGCCCAACTAATGAAAAACTGTTTTTT. This translates into CASMGGPTNEKLFF. Full variable domain (rest looked up from reference TRBV5-6 and TRBJ1-4): DAGVTQSPTHLIKTRGQQVTLRCSPKSGHDTVSWYQQALGQGPQFIFQYYEEEERQRGNFPDRFSGHQFPNYSSELNVNALLLGDSALYLCASMGGPTNEKLFFGSGTQLSVL.